This TCR gamma chain originates from a study of γδ T cells in repeated Plasmodium falciparum infection. Across the whole study: The natural-infection arm compared Malian children under seasonal malaria with matched Australian children. Malaria-naive adults were infected with P. falciparum NF54 four times over around 600 days.

General observations from the study: Vdelta2-negative gammadelta repertoires appeared less diverse and less shared in Malian than Australian children.

Vgamma9/Vdelta2+ and Vdelta2-negative gammadelta T cells were flow-sorted from PBMC for bulk sequencing. In regard to this clone: Its specificity is not known. A read error likely explains why the TCRdb protein, taken from a much larger clone, differs from this DNA's translation at residue 4; the protein shown is translated from the DNA.

The CDR3 totals 18 residues. CDR1 and CDR2 from the germline V gene are GITISATS and ISYDGTV (reference sequence). Both TRG and TRD chains were sequenced from each sorted sample. TCRdb reprocessed the multiplex PCR reads through CATT. The sample has about 30,000 gamma-chain clones; about 1.5% are singletons. The source material was gamma-delta T cells from blood. V is TRGV9 and J is TRGJP. TCRdb lists no J gene, so it was determined here by aligning the DNA to germline. The source of this sequence is a pool of human donors (malaria-infected and uninfected, not separated). The CDR3 nucleotides read TGTGCCTTGAGGGAGGTGCATGTAAAAGAGTTGGGCAAAAAAATCAAGGTATTT. Translation: CALREVHVKELGKKIKVF.